Each of the 14 T cell receptor beta chains below was sequenced from the same sample in a study of blood T cell repertoires in COVID-19. Some clones are missing from TCRdb's copy, which holds only in-frame ones; the method was immunoSEQ multiplex PCR. Of some 320,000 clones listed, roughly nine tenths are singletons. The sample was PBMCs or T cells enriched from blood (not recorded which). The receptors were sampled from a woman in her 30s who had been exposed to COVID-19.

The rearrangement uses TRBV7-9 and TRBJ2-7; D uncertain. V lost 5 bases to trimming and J lost 0 bases, with 11 bases between them. The CDR3 is 14 residues long. Germline CDR1 and CDR2: SEHNR and FQNEAQ (reference sequence). The CDR3 nucleotides are TGTGCCAGCAGCCCGAACTCACCCTCCTACGAGCAGTACTTC. Protein: CASSPNSPSYEQYF.

The V and J genes are TRBV6-2 or TRBV6-3 and TRBJ2-7; 8 bases fit TRBD1. Trimming took 2 bases from V and 2 from J; bases not matched to a gene: 11. Germline V lookup: CDR1 MNHEY, CDR2 SVGEGT. The CDR3 contains 17 residues. The CDR3, as DNA: TGTGCCAGCAGTTACCACCTCCGGGACAGGTTAGCCTACGAGCAGTACTTC. This codes for CASSYHLRDRLAYEQYF.

The chain has TRBV5-1 and TRBJ1-2; a weak D match, TRBD1 (6 bases). The ends were cut back, 4 bases at V and 4 bases at J, with 11 bases in the middle. Germline CDR1 and CDR2: SGHRS and YFSETQ. This CDR3 is 13 amino acids long. CDR3 sequence reads: CASSVEDSYGYTF. The DNA of the CDR3 is TGCGCCAGCAGCGTGGAGGACAGCTATGGCTACACCTTC.

The chain combines TRBV13 with TRBJ1-6; perhaps TRBD1 as D (5 bases). This CDR3 has 16 amino acids. Germline CDR1 reads PRHDT; CDR2 reads FYEKMQ (reference sequence). The germline V and J ends were trimmed by 3 bases and 10 bases, with 19 bases remaining between them. CDR3 residues: CASSFSDKGGGSPLHF. The DNA of the CDR3 is TGTGCCAGCAGCTTCAGCGACAAGGGCGGGGGGTCACCCCTCCACTTT.

The rearrangement joins TRBV6-5 to TRBJ1-5; D is ambiguous. V was cut by 2 bases and J by 5 bases, with 7 bases left in between. The CDR3 length is 13 residues. Germline CDR1 and CDR2: MNHEY and SVGAGI. The CDR3 DNA is TGTGCCAGCAGTTACACCCGGTATCAGCCCCAGCATTTT. It specifies CASSYTRYQPQHF.

The genes are TRBV29-1 and TRBJ2-7; TRBD1 agrees at 9 bases. V gave up 0 bases and J gave up 6 bases; unmatched junction bases: 3. The CDR3 extends over 13 amino acids. CDR1 is SQVTM, CDR2 ANQGSEA, per germline. The CDR3 DNA reads TGCAGCGTTGAAGATGGGACAGGGCCCGAGCAGTACTTC. Translating gives CSVEDGTGPEQYF.

The rearrangement uses TRBV2 and TRBJ2-5, with 7 bases aligning to TRBD1. The germline V gene has CDR1 SNHLY and CDR2 FYNNEI. The CDR3 spans 13 residues. After removal of 7 bases from V and 2 bases from J, the junction contained 4 bases not matched to a gene. DNA of the CDR3: TGTGCCAGCACCATGGACAGGCAAGAGACCCAGTACTTC. Its protein product is CASTMDRQETQYF.

This rearrangement joins TRBV6-5 to TRBJ1-2; the D gene is possibly TRBD1 (6 bases). The CDR3 has 13 residues. Looked up from germline, CDR1 is MNHEY and CDR2 is SVGAGI. The germline V and J ends were trimmed by 6 bases and 4 bases, with 12 bases remaining between them. CDR3 sequence reads: CASSLTGIYGYTF. CDR3 nucleotides: TGTGCCAGCAGCCTCACAGGGATCTATGGCTACACCTTC.

This sequence joins TRBV4-3 and TRBJ1-2; 7 nucleotides line up with TRBD1. V lost 0 bases and J lost 4; bases outside the gene matches: 11. Per the germline V gene, CDR1 is LGHNA and CDR2 is YSLEER. The CDR3 is made up of 17 amino acids. As DNA, the CDR3 is TGCGCCAGCAGCCAAGATTGGGACAGCCCCCGTGGCTATGGCTACACCTTC. It yields the protein CASSQDWDSPRGYGYTF.

The CDR3 sequence is CASSDPAVSTDTQYF. The CDR3 nucleotides read TGTGCCAGCAGTGACCCAGCGGTGAGCACAGATACGCAGTATTTT. The chain combines TRBV6-1 with TRBJ2-3; tentatively, D is TRBD2 (5 bases). The ends were cut back, 3 bases at V and 0 bases at J, with 10 bases in the middle. This CDR3 has 15 amino acids. Per germline, CDR1 MNHNS and CDR2 SASEGT.

The rearrangement links TRBV5-5 to TRBJ1-1; the D gene is possibly TRBD1 (5 bases). V lost 3 bases and J 7 bases, leaving 10 bases between the germline ends. Germline V lookup: CDR1 SGHKS, CDR2 YYEKEE (reference sequence). This CDR3 region has 12 residues. This CDR3 reads CASSWPGGEAFF. The CDR3 coding sequence is TGTGCCAGCAGCTGGCCCGGGGGTGAAGCTTTCTTT.

The CDR3 nucleotides are TGCAGCGTGCAACAGGGAAATCCTAATGAAAAACTGTTTTTT. This translates into CSVQQGNPNEKLFF. This chain joins TRBV29-1 and TRBJ1-4; possibly TRBD1 for D (6 bases). The V end lost 6 bases, the J end lost 3 bases, and 14 bases lay between the germline ends. The CDR3 has 14 residues. Germline V gives CDR1 SQVTM, CDR2 ANQGSEA. Filled out from reference TRBV29-1 and TRBJ1-4, the complete variable domain reads SAVISQKPSRDICQRGTSLTIQCQVDSQVTMMFWYRQQPGQSLTLIATANQGSEATYESGFVIDKFPISRPNLTFSTLTVSNMSPEDSSIYLCSVQQGNPNEKLFFGSGTQLSVL.

The chain combines TRBV5-1 with TRBJ2-5; D may be TRBD1 (6 bases). Germline-derived CDR1 and CDR2 are SGHRS and YFSETQ. Trimming took off 4 bases at V and 5 bases at J, with 18 bases between the two ends. This CDR3 has 15 amino acids. The CDR3 bases are TGCGCCAGCAGCCCGTGGTCCGGGACACTCGAGACCCAGTACTTC. Amino acid sequence: CASSPWSGTLETQYF.

The chain combines TRBV4-3 with TRBJ2-3, with D maybe TRBD2 (5 bases). Trimming removed 0 bases from V and 6 bases from J, with 16 bases in between. This CDR3 contains 16 residues. Germline V lookup: CDR1 LGHNA, CDR2 YSLEER. The CDR3 is CASSQDWAGPADTQYF. For the CDR3, the DNA is TGCGCCAGCAGCCAAGATTGGGCGGGCCCTGCCGATACGCAGTATTTT.